Following are 12 T cell receptor beta chains from one sample sequenced in a study of T cell responses to AZD1222 COVID-19 vaccine. Assay used: immunoSEQ multiplex PCR; TCRdb lists only in-frame clones, some missing. The sample consists of around 170,000 clones, about 90% of them appearing once. This material consisted of peripheral blood, taken 28 days after the second AZD1222 dose. The receptors were sampled from an adult who received the AZD1222 COVID-19 vaccine.

This rearrangement joins TRBV30 to TRBJ1-3; D remains ambiguous. CDR1 GTSNPN and CDR2 SVGIG come from the germline V gene (reference sequence). The length of the CDR3 is 13 residues. V was cut by 7 bases and J by 0 bases, with 10 bases left in between. Here the CDR3 DNA reads TGTGCCTTGGATTACAGCTCTGGAAACACCATATATTTT. It is translated as CALDYSSGNTIYF.

The chain links TRBV18 to TRBJ1-6; 8 bases match TRBD1. The CDR3 sequence is 14 residues long. Germline CDR1 reads KGHSH; CDR2 reads LQKENI. The V segment lost 7 bases and the J segment 10 bases; nucleotides outside the gene matches: 9. CDR3: CASFTGTGESPLHF. The CDR3 region has the DNA TGTGCCAGCTTCACAGGGACAGGAGAGTCACCCCTCCACTTT.

V is TRBV19 and J is TRBJ1-4; the D gene is possibly TRBD1 (5 bases). This CDR3 comprises 16 residues. Between the trimmed V and J ends, which lost 2 bases and 7 bases, there was a span of 17 bases. The germline CDR1 and CDR2 sequences are LNHDA and SQIVND (reference sequence). The CDR3 sequence is CASSITHGTRSEKLFF. CDR3 nucleotide sequence: TGTGCCAGTAGTATAACGCACGGGACCAGAAGTGAAAAACTGTTTTTT.

V and J are TRBV4-3 and TRBJ2-5; TRBD2 agrees at 12 bases. The CDR3 extends over 16 amino acids. The V gene's germline CDR1 is LGHNA and CDR2 YSLEER. J lost 2 bases, V lost 3 bases, and 4 bases had no gene match. The CDR3 sequence is CASSHGLAGPQETQYF. The CDR3, as DNA: TGCGCCAGCAGCCACGGACTAGCGGGGCCTCAAGAGACCCAGTACTTC.

Remarks on this clone: This CDR3 is also generated by other DNA sequences in the sample. This chain joins TRBV18 and TRBJ1-2; D unclear. Per germline, CDR1 KGHSH and CDR2 LQKENI. V was pared by 1 base and J by 1 base, with 4 bases between. CDR3 size: 13 residues. The CDR3 here is CASSPQDNYGYTF. The CDR3 bases are TGTGCCAGCTCACCACAGGATAACTATGGCTACACCTTC.

This sequence joins TRBV6-2 or TRBV6-3 and TRBJ1-1; 8 bases match TRBD1. The CDR3 runs 17 residues. Germline V lookup: CDR1 MNHEY, CDR2 SVGEGT. Trimming removed 5 bases from V and 4 bases from J; junction bases left unmatched: 15. The CDR3 DNA sequence: TGTGCCAGCAGTAGGGGGGCTGGCAGGGGGCTGGGCACTGAAGCTTTCTTT. It encodes CASSRGAGRGLGTEAFF.

This clone was picked up one time. The gene calls are TRBV4-1 and TRBJ2-2; tentative D call: TRBD1 (6 bases). The CDR3 has 16 amino acids. V was pared by 0 bases and J by 9 bases, with 17 bases between. In germline, CDR1 is MGHRA, CDR2 YSYEKL. The CDR3 DNA reads as TGCGCCAGCAGCCAAGATCCAGGGGCTGTCGGACGGGAGCTGTTTTTT. Translating it yields CASSQDPGAVGRELFF.

The J gene is TRBJ2-1, the V gene TRBV12-5; 7 bases are a match to TRBD1. Looked up from germline, CDR1 is LGHNT and CDR2 is FRNRAP. The V and J ends lost 6 bases and 4 bases, in that order; junction bases with no gene match: 6. The CDR3 spans 14 residues. This CDR3 reads CASGLGQAYNEQFF. The CDR3 coding sequence is TGTGCTAGTGGACTCGGACAGGCTTACAATGAGCAGTTCTTC.

This chain connects TRBV19 to TRBJ1-3; D is undetermined. The CDR3 is 15 residues long. V lost 4 bases and J 4 bases, leaving 14 bases between the germline ends. Germline V gene lookup returns CDR1 LNHDA and CDR2 SQIVND (reference sequence). DNA for the CDR3: TGTGCCAGTAGTACCACCCGGGGTTTAGGAAACACCATATATTTT. Translation: CASSTTRGLGNTIYF.

This sequence joins TRBV6-5 and TRBJ1-1; D not certain. This CDR3 spans 14 amino acids. Deletions cut 4 bases from V and 1 base from J, with 10 bases between. Germline CDR1 is MNHEY and CDR2 is SVGAGI. The CDR3 nucleotides are TGTGCCAGCAGTTCTCGGGGAGGGAACACTGAAGCTTTCTTT. Its protein is CASSSRGGNTEAFF.

The chain couples TRBV30 to TRBJ2-7; the D call may be TRBD1 or TRBD2 (5 bases each). CDR3 length: 12 residues. V shed 2 bases and J shed 5 bases, with 10 bases lying between them. Germline V gene data show CDR1 as GTSNPN and CDR2 as SVGIG (reference sequence). The CDR3: CAWSRGQNEQYF. The CDR3 DNA reads TGTGCCTGGAGTCGGGGCCAAAACGAGCAGTACTTC. Drawing the rest from reference TRBV30 and TRBJ2-7, the complete variable domain is SQTIHQWPATLVQPVGSPLSLECTVEGTSNPNLYWYRQAAGRGLQLLFYSVGIGQISSEVPQNLSASRPQDRQFILSSKKLLLSDSGFYLCAWSRGQNEQYFGPGTRLTVT.

This clone appeared a single time. The chain employs TRBV19 and TRBJ1-2; 10 bases align to TRBD1. V gave up 3 bases and J gave up 8 bases; unmatched junction bases: 6. Germline CDR1 is LNHDA and CDR2 is SQIVND (reference sequence). The CDR3 spans 14 residues. The DNA of the CDR3 is TGTGCCAGTAGTATGGGACAGGGGATAAGAGGCTACACCTTC. Protein product: CASSMGQGIRGYTF.